The next 5 T cell receptor beta chains were all read from a single sample in a study of metastatic and nonmetastatic thyroid tumors. None of the patients had undergone any treatment ahead of thyroid surgery. TCRdb re-called the PCR reads through MiXCR. The sample has 12,000 or so clones, about 31% seen once. The sequencing input was tumor tissue. These receptors all come from a female donor with papillary thyroid cancer or a benign thyroid nodule (not recorded which). Some clones in this sample may be carry-over from other donors' samples.

The table lists this clone with a few counts. V and J are TRBV29-1 and TRBJ2-5; the D is unclear. There are 14 residues in the CDR3. Germline V lookup: CDR1 SQVTM, CDR2 ANQGSEA. The V end lost 3 bases, the J end lost 5 bases, and 16 bases lay between the germline ends. CDR3 DNA sequence: TGCAGCGTTGATTTCGGCAGCATGGGGGAGACCCAGTACTTC. This gives the protein CSVDFGSMGETQYF.

The V gene is TRBV18, the J gene TRBJ2-7; D is unclear. CDR3 size: 11 residues. Deletions cut 8 bases from V and 3 bases from J, with 8 bases between. Germline CDR1 KGHSH, CDR2 LQKENI. In nucleotides, the CDR3 is TGTGCCAGCGCGGATGACTACGAGCAGTACTTC. It specifies CASADDYEQYF. Variable domain in full (rest from reference TRBV18 and TRBJ2-7): NAGVMQNPRHLVRRRGQEARLRCSPMKGHSHVYWYRQLPEEGLKFMVYLQKENIIDESGMPKERFSAEFPKEGPSILRIQQVVRGDSAAYFCASADDYEQYFGPGTRLTVT.

The table lists this clone with a few counts. The V call is TRBV25-1, the J call TRBJ2-7; 8 bases align to TRBD2. Per germline, CDR1 MGHDK and CDR2 SYGVNS. This CDR3 spans 13 amino acids. Germline trimming cut 5 bases from V and 9 bases from J; bases unmatched to any gene: 9. CDR3 DNA: TGTGCCAGCAGTAACATAGCGGGGCTGGGGCAGTACTTC. It specifies CASSNIAGLGQYF.

The CDR3 nucleotides read TGCAGTGCGCCGACAGGGAAGAATTCACCCCTCCACTTT. It is translated as CSAPTGKNSPLHF. The chain uses TRBV20-1 and TRBJ1-6; 7 nucleotides agree with TRBD1. V shed 6 bases, J shed 7 bases, and the junction held 6 bases outside the gene matches. This CDR3 is built from 13 residues. Germline-derived CDR1 and CDR2 are DFQATT and SNEGSKA (reference sequence).

This clone was seen many times. The V and J genes are TRBV29-1 and TRBJ1-1, with 7 bases matching TRBD1. The V and J ends lost 4 bases and 0 bases, in that order; junction bases with no gene match: 5. CDR1 is SQVTM, CDR2 ANQGSEA, per germline. The CDR3 sequence is 14 residues long. The CDR3 region is CSVGSDRVNTEAFF. CDR3 DNA sequence: TGCAGCGTTGGCTCCGACAGGGTGAACACTGAAGCTTTCTTT.